This is a list of T cell receptor beta chains from one sample in a study of tumor-infiltrating lymphocytes in primary liver carcinoma. Using its own MiXCR run on the multiplex PCR reads, TCRdb lists one record per CDR3 protein. Found here are roughly 20,000 distinct CDR3 sequences, 60% to 80% of them singletons; the top ten hold approximately 40%. The sequencing sample was made of liver tumor tissue from sampling region 1. The receptor set was obtained from a woman in her twenties or thirties with primary liver carcinoma and hepatitis B virus infection. CDR3s include the opening cysteine and the closing phenylalanine or tryptophan. Fields, in order: D gene, J gene, V gene, clone size, CDR3 DNA, CDR3 protein. A D gene is named only where the DNA matches it firmly. The size entry is marked missing in some rows and otherwise reads once, few, many or a size class.

>.|TRBJ2-1|TRBV28|.
TGTGCCAGCAGTGTTACAGAGGATGAACAGTTCTTC
CASSVTEDEQFF
>TRBD2|TRBJ2-7|TRBV5-5|medium-sized
TGTGCCAGCAGCTTGGCGGCTAGCGGAGCCTACGAGCAGTACTTC
CASSLAASGAYEQYF
>.|TRBJ2-5|TRBV10-3|.
TGTGCTATCAGTGAGTCGGCTGCCAGACAAGAGACCCACTACTTC
CAISESAARQETHYF
>TRBD1|TRBJ1-1|TRBV13|.
TGCGCCAGCAGGACAGGGGGTGCATACACTGAAGTTTTCTTT
CASRTGGAYTEVFF
>.|TRBJ1-4|TRBV11-2|.
TGTATCAGCAGCCCCGGGGGGGGAAAACTGTTTTTT
CISSPGGGKLFF
>TRBD1|TRBJ1-3|TRBV16|.
TGTGCCAGCAGCCATGACCGGACAGGGAGTGGGAGCACCATATATTTT
CASSHDRTGSGSTIYF
>.|TRBJ1-5|TRBV6-2/TRBV6-3|large
TGTGCCAGCAGTTACCGGGACAATCAGCCCCAGCATTTT
CASSYRDNQPQHF
>.|TRBJ2-5|TRBV6-9|.
TGTGTCAACTCTCTTAAGGCAGCAGGGGCTGGGGAGACGCAGTACTTC
CVNSLKAAGAGETQYF
>.|TRBJ1-3|TRBV5-4|.
TGTGCCAGCAGCCGGACTGAGCCTGGAGACACTATACATTTT
CASSRTEPGDTIHF
>.|TRBJ2-2|TRBV7-9|.
TGTGCCAGCGGCTCAAGAGGCTGGGAGCTGTTTTTT
CASGSRGWELFF
>TRBD1|TRBJ1-1|TRBV11-2|.
TGTACCCGCAGCCCCGGGACAGCAGCTTTCTTT
CTRSPGTAAFF
>TRBD2|TRBJ2-7|TRBV6-1|.
TGTGCCAGTAACCTAGCGGGAGTGTACGAGCAGTACTTC
CASNLAGVYEQYF
>.|TRBJ2-5|TRBV11-2|once
TGTGTCAGCAGCCCTAGACAGATAGAGACACAGTACTTC
CVSSPRQIETQYF
>TRBD1|TRBJ2-1|TRBV11-1|.
TGTGCCAGCAGCCGGGGACAGGCCCACTACAATGAGCAGTTCTTC
CASSRGQAHYNEQFF
>TRBD2|TRBJ2-7|TRBV5-1|.
TGCGCCGGCAGCTTCTCTAGCGGAGATACCTACGAGCAATACTTC
CAGSFSSGDTYEQYF
>.|TRBJ2-3|TRBV6-6|.
TGTGCCAGTAGATCCATCTTAGACCGGGGAGGCCAGATAGGGCAGTATTTT
CASRSILDRGGQIGQYF
>.|TRBJ1-6|TRBV11-3|.
TGTGCCAGCAACTTTAAGTGGAGTTATATTTCACCCCTCCACTTT
CASNFKWSYISPLHF
>.|TRBJ1-4|TRBV11-2|.
TGTGCCCGCAGCCCCTGGGGGTTAAAACTGTTTTTT
CARSPWGLKLFF
>.|TRBJ1-6|TRBV11-3|.
TGTGTCAGCAGCTTTAAGTGGAACTATAATCCACCCCTCCACTTT
CVSSFKWNYNPPLHF
>.|TRBJ2-3|TRBV5-4|medium-sized
TGTGCCAGCAGCTTGGGGCAGGGCAGGGGCACAGATACGCAGTATTTT
CASSLGQGRGTDTQYF
>.|TRBJ2-1|TRBV28|.
TGTGCCAGCTGGAAGGTGAGCTCCTACAATGAGCAGTTCTTC
CASWKVSSYNEQFF
>TRBD2|TRBJ2-1|TRBV6-1|.
TGTGCCACCAGGTGGGGACTAGCGGGAGAGAATGCGGAGTTCTTC
CATRWGLAGENAEFF
>.|TRBJ2-3|TRBV4-3|.
TGCGCCAGTAGACAAGGTTTTGCTGGAGCCAGGCATACGCAGTATTTT
CASRQGFAGARHTQYF
>.|TRBJ2-7|TRBV28|.
TGTGCCAGCAGCCTCCTTTTGGACGGATGGTACTCCAACGAACAGTACTTC
CASSLLLDGWYSNEQYF
>.|TRBJ2-3|TRBV11-2|.
TGTGCCAGTACCTCCTTACCCTCTGTCACAGATACGCAGTATTTT
CASTSLPSVTDTQYF
>.|TRBJ2-5|TRBV28|.
TGTGCCAGCAGGGATTTGCAGGAAGGGATAGAGACCCAGTACTTC
CASRDLQEGIETQYF
>TRBD2|TRBJ2-1|TRBV11-2|.
TGTGCCAGCAGCACCCCACTAGCGGGGGGATACAATGAGCAGTTCTTC
CASSTPLAGGYNEQFF
>TRBD2|TRBJ2-7|TRBV28|.
TGTGCCAGCAGTTGGTCGTCGGGAGGGACGCGCGAACAGTACTTC
CASSWSSGGTREQYF
>TRBD2|TRBJ2-3|TRBV11-2|.
TGTACCAGCAGCGCGGGACTAGCGGATATTGTTGATATGCAGTATTTT
CTSSAGLADIVDMQYF
>.|TRBJ2-5|TRBV10-3|few
TGTGCCATCCGTGAGTCCGCTACCAGACAAGAGACACAGTACTTC
CAIRESATRQETQYF
>.|TRBJ2-3|TRBV4-1|.
TGCATCAGCAGCCCGCAACAGGGGGGCTCTATACTAGCGAGCACAGATACGCAGTATTTT
CISSPQQGGSILASTDTQYF
>TRBD2|TRBJ2-1|TRBV12-3/TRBV12-4|.
TGTGCCAGCCTGTCCGGGACTAGCGGACTTGAGCAGTTCTTC
CASLSGTSGLEQFF
>TRBD2|TRBJ2-1|TRBV11-3|.
TGTGCCAGCTGCTTAGGCCTACTCGCGGGAGGCTACAATGAGCTGTTCTTC
CASCLGLLAGGYNELFF
>TRBD2|TRBJ2-2|TRBV28|.
TGTGACAGCAGTTTGAGCGGGAGCGGGCAACTGTTTTTT
CDSSLSGSGQLFF
>TRBD2|TRBJ2-3|TRBV14|.
TGTACCAGCAACCAAGTTCAGCGGGAGGGCCGTGATACGCAGTATTTT
CTSNQVQREGRDTQYF
>.|TRBJ2-6|TRBV24-1|.
TGTGCCACCAGAGGGAACGGGGCCAATGTCCTGACTTTC
CATRGNGANVLTF
>.|TRBJ2-1|TRBV11-3|.
TGTGCCAGCAGTTCAACGGAACACGGCTTCTTGGATGAGCTATTCTTC
CASSSTEHGFLDELFF
>.|TRBJ2-1|TRBV11-1|.
TGTGCCAACAGCCGGAGACAGGCCTCCTACGATAAGCAGTTCTTC
CANSRRQASYDKQFF
>.|TRBJ2-3|TRBV5-4|.
TGTGCCAGCAGCGTAGACCGACACCCTCCACCCACAGATGCGCAGTACTTT
CASSVDRHPPPTDAQYF
>.|TRBJ2-1|TRBV11-3|.
TGCGCCAGCAGCTTAGGAACTAGATGGAAGCAAGAGCAGTTCTTC
CASSLGTRWKQEQFF
>.|TRBJ2-1|TRBV13|.
TGTGTCAGCAGCTCTAGCGTGAGGACCGTGAATGACCAGTTCTTC
CVSSSSVRTVNDQFF
>.|TRBJ2-6|TRBV11-1|.
TGTGCCAGCAGCCCCTCGGGGGCTGGGGCCAACGTCCTGACTTTC
CASSPSGAGANVLTF
>.|TRBJ1-5|TRBV6-2/TRBV6-3|.
TGTGCCAGCAGTTCGGTCGCAGGGACTCAGCCCCAGCATTTT
CASSSVAGTQPQHF
>TRBD2|TRBJ2-3|TRBV4-1|few
TGCGCCAGCAGCCAAGAGCCTAGCGGCACAGGTACGCAGTATTTT
CASSQEPSGTGTQYF
>.|TRBJ2-5|TRBV12-3/TRBV12-4|.
TGTGCCAGCAACACCTACCTCGGGAGCGAAGAGAGCCAGTATTTC
CASNTYLGSEESQYF
>.|TRBJ1-1|TRBV5-5|.
TGTGCCAGCATCTTAGGCTTGAACACTGAAGCTTTCTTC
CASILGLNTEAFF
>.|TRBJ2-7|TRBV28|large
TGTGCCAGCAGCCTCCCTTTGGACGGATGGTACTCCTACGAGCAGTACTTC
CASSLPLDGWYSYEQYF
>TRBD2|TRBJ2-3|TRBV6-6|.
TGTGCCAGCAGTTACACCTTAGTCCCGGGAGGCCAGATAGGGCAGTATTTT
CASSYTLVPGGQIGQYF
>TRBD1|TRBJ2-7|TRBV11-2|.
TGCGCCAGCAGCTTTCATCCGGGACAGGGAAGGGGTTACGAGCAGTACTTC
CASSFHPGQGRGYEQYF
>TRBD2|TRBJ2-1|TRBV11-3|.
TGTGTCAGCAGCTTAGGCATACTAGCGGGAAGCTACAATGAGCAGTTCTTC
CVSSLGILAGSYNEQFF
>.|TRBJ2-1|TRBV4-3|.
TGCGCCGGCAGCCAAACAGAGTTGGTCGATGAGCAGTTCTTC
CAGSQTELVDEQFF
>.|TRBJ2-3|TRBV11-2|.
TGTGTCAGCACCTCCTTACCCTCCGGCACAGATACGCAGTATTTT
CVSTSLPSGTDTQYF
>TRBD2|TRBJ2-3|TRBV5-4|.
TGTGCCACCAGTAACCCGGCGGCTAGCGGGAGTCGGACAGATATGCAATATTTT
CATSNPAASGSRTDMQYF
>TRBD1|TRBJ1-5|TRBV28|many
TGTGCCAGCAGTTTAACACAGGGGTATCAGCCCCAGCATTTT
CASSLTQGYQPQHF
>.|TRBJ2-3|TRBV10-3|.
TGTGCCATCAGTGAACCCGGGGCAGGGGCCGATACTCACTATTTT
CAISEPGAGADTHYF
>.|TRBJ1-2|TRBV14|.
TGTGCCAGCAGCCATCCCCAGCTAAGTGGCTACACCTTC
CASSHPQLSGYTF
>.|TRBJ2-5|TRBV12-3/TRBV12-4|.
TGTGCCAGCAGCACCCACCCCGGGAGCGAAGTGACCCAGTACTTT
CASSTHPGSEVTQYF
>TRBD1|TRBJ1-2|TRBV11-2|.
TGTACCAGCACTCAGGGGGCAGGTGGAGGCTACACCTTC
CTSTQGAGGGYTF
>.|TRBJ2-1|TRBV11-2|.
TGTACCAGCAGCTACGAGGCCGGCACATGCAATCCTGAGCAGTTCTTC
CTSSYEAGTCNPEQFF
>.|TRBJ2-5|TRBV6-1|.
TGTGCCAGCAGTGAAGGGACGGGAGTGCGTAGACAAGAGACCCAGTACTTC
CASSEGTGVRRQETQYF